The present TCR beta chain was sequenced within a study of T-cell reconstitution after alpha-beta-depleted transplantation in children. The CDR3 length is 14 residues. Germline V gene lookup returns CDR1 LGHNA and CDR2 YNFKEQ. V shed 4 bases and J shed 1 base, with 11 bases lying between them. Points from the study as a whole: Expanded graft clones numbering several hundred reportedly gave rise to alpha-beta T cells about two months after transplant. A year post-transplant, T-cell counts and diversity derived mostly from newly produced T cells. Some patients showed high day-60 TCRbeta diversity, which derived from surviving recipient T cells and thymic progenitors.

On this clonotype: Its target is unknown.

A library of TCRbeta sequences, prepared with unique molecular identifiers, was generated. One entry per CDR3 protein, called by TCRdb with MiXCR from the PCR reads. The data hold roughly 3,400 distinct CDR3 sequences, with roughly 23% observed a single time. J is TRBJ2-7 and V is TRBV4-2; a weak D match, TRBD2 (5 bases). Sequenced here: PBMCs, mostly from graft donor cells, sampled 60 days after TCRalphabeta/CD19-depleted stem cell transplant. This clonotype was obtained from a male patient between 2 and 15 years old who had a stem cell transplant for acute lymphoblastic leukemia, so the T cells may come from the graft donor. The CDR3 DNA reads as TGTGCCAGCAGCCCCGGGCCGGGGTCCTACGAGCAGTACTTC. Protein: CASSPGPGSYEQYF.